This T cell receptor (beta chain) came from a study of T-cell reconstitution after alpha-beta-depleted transplantation in children. As it was prepared, the TCRbeta library received unique molecular identifiers. TCRdb re-analysed the PCR reads in MiXCR, keeping a single row per CDR3 protein. The table includes roughly 180,000 distinct CDR3 sequences, just over 14% detected once. Ten or more counts support this clonotype. Trimming shortened V by 4 bases and J by 6 bases, and 15 bases separated the two germline ends. CDR1 is SGHAT and CDR2 is FQNNGV in the germline V gene. The CDR3 sequence is 14 residues long.

The receptor's source is a human donor who donated a stem cell graft to a child with acute lymphoblastic leukemia. This specimen was PBMCs from the stem cell graft donor, taken from the stem cell graft. The chain has TRBV11-2 and TRBJ1-2; D ambiguous. CDR3 DNA sequence: TGTGCCAGCAGCTCCGGCGCAGCACTGAATGGCTACACCTTC. This codes for CASSSGAALNGYTF.